Below are 21 T cell receptor beta chains sequenced from a single sample in a study of metastatic and nonmetastatic thyroid tumors. With MiXCR, TCRdb called clones anew from the PCR reads. The data hold approximately 15,000 clones, with about 24% observed a single time. The entire patient cohort was treatment-naive prior to thyroid surgery. The sequenced sample was adjacent normal tissue. These receptors all come from a female donor with papillary thyroid cancer or a benign thyroid nodule (not recorded which). Some clones in this sample may be carry-over from other donors' samples.

To note about this clone: At one end, the junction sequence differs from germline, possibly due to a read error. The CDR3 reads CASSPRQDNERFF. DNA for the CDR3: TGTGCCAGCTCACCCCGACAAGACAATGAGCGGTTCTTC. The chain carries TRBV18 and TRBJ2-1, with D uncertain. Germline V gives CDR1 KGHSH, CDR2 LQKENI. The CDR3 covers 13 residues.

In its sample, this clone was seen a few times. CDR3 DNA sequence: TGTGCCAGCAGTGAAGTCGAGGGCACTGAAGCTTTCTTT. It translates to CASSEVEGTEAFF. The chain has TRBV2 and TRBJ1-1; D is undetermined. Per germline, CDR1 SNHLY and CDR2 FYNNEI. This CDR3 is 13 amino acids long. Trimming took off 1 base at V and 4 bases at J, with 7 bases between the two ends. The variable domain in full, completed from reference TRBV2 and TRBJ1-1, reads EPEVTQTPSHQVTQMGQEVILRCVPISNHLYFYWYRQILGQKVEFLVSFYNNEISEKSEIFDDQFSVERPDGSNFTLKIRSTKLEDSAMYFCASSEVEGTEAFFGQGTRLTVV.

The sample holds many counts of this clone. V usage is TRBV2 and J usage is TRBJ2-5; tentative D call: TRBD2 (6 bases). This CDR3 contains 12 residues. Deletions cut 7 bases from V and 1 base from J, with 7 bases between. CDR1 is SNHLY and CDR2 is FYNNEI in the germline V gene. CDR3 DNA sequence: TGTGCCAGCATGGGGGGCCAAGAGACCCAGTACTTC. Translated: CASMGGQETQYF.

This clone was detected ten times or more. The chain recombines TRBV29-1 with TRBJ2-3; maybe TRBD1 (5 bases). The germline CDR1 and CDR2 sequences are SQVTM and ANQGSEA. V was pared by 3 bases and J by 3 bases, with 7 bases between. This CDR3 has 12 amino acids. CDR3 coding DNA: TGCAGCGTTGATAGGGGAACAGATACGCAGTATTTT. This codes for CSVDRGTDTQYF.

Worth noting for this clone: This clone may be a read error of a much larger clone one base away. The V call is TRBV5-6, the J call TRBJ2-5, with D unclear. Trimming stripped 2 bases from V and 4 bases from J, with 6 bases between. The germline V gene has CDR1 SGHDT and CDR2 YYEEEE. The length of the CDR3 is 12 residues. CDR3 loop: CASSFTAETQYF. The CDR3 DNA reads TGTGCCAGCAGCTTTACCGCAGAGACCCAGTACTTC.

This clone is medium-sized by share. The J gene is TRBJ2-5, the V gene TRBV28; 8 bases map to TRBD1. The CDR3 runs to 15 residues. V lost 6 bases and J lost 0; bases outside the gene matches: 6. Germline loops: CDR1 MDHEN, CDR2 SYDVKM. CDR3 nucleotides: TGTGCCAGCAGACTCGGGACAGGACACCAAGAGACCCAGTACTTC. Translation gives CASRLGTGHQETQYF.

The DNA of the CDR3 is TGCAGTGCCCTTCCCCGGGACAGGGGGCTGAACACTGAAGCTTTCTTT. Translating gives CSALPRDRGLNTEAFF. The chain has TRBV20-1 and TRBJ1-1; TRBD1 agrees at 12 bases. Germline values: CDR1 DFQATT, CDR2 SNEGSKA (reference sequence). This CDR3 comprises 16 residues. Trimming took 6 bases from V and 0 from J; bases not matched to a gene: 8.

This clone has more than one count but fewer than ten. It is likely a read error, because the conserved phenylalanine at the end of the CDR3 is missing. The chain recombines TRBV6-2 or TRBV6-3 with TRBJ2-7; possible D gene TRBD2, 5 bases. CDR3 length: 14 residues. Trimming removed 7 bases at V and 3 bases at J, with 16 bases between. Looked up from germline, CDR1 is MNHEY and CDR2 is SVGEGT. This chain's CDR3 is CASTTDGVLYEQYL. The CDR3 DNA follows: TGTGCCAGCACCACGGACGGGGTACTCTACGAGCAGTACCTC.

The chain is built from TRBV7-8 and TRBJ1-1; TRBD1 might be the D (5 bases). CDR1 SGHVS and CDR2 FQNEAQ come from the germline V gene. The CDR3 is 15 residues long. V lost 2 bases and J 5 bases, leaving 15 bases between the germline ends. The CDR3 sequence: CASSLILGPGTEAFF. The DNA for the CDR3 is TGTGCCAGCAGCTTAATTTTGGGGCCGGGAACTGAAGCTTTCTTT.

The chain recombines TRBV10-3 with TRBJ2-1; D assignment may be TRBD1 or TRBD2 (5 bases each). The CDR3 totals 16 residues. V was pared by 5 bases and J by 2 bases, with 16 bases between. Germline V gives CDR1 ENHRY, CDR2 SYGVKD. The CDR3, as DNA: TGTGCCATCAGTCTGTCAAAGGGACCAACCTACAATGAGCAGTTCTTC. It encodes CAISLSKGPTYNEQFF.

This clone was detected ten times or more. The chain links TRBV20-1 to TRBJ1-2, with D unclear. The CDR3 loop spans 16 amino acids. Germline CDR1 is DFQATT and CDR2 is SNEGSKA (reference sequence). Trimming took 0 bases from V and 4 from J, leaving 18 bases between them. CDR3 bases: TGCAGTGCTAGAGACCCCGGGCGGGCCGGTAGCTATGGCTACACCTTC. This translates into CSARDPGRAGSYGYTF.

The CDR3 bases are TGCGCCAGCAGCACCGGACAGGGGATCGATGAGCAGTTCTTC. Translation gives CASSTGQGIDEQFF. The genes are TRBV5-1 and TRBJ2-1; 9 bases line up with TRBD1. V lost 4 bases, J lost 8 bases, and 7 bases stayed unmatched. Germline values: CDR1 SGHRS, CDR2 YFSETQ. The CDR3 has 14 amino acids. Using reference TRBV5-1 and TRBJ2-1 for the parts outside the CDR3, the full variable domain is KAGVTQTPRYLIKTRGQQVTLSCSPISGHRSVSWYQQTPGQGLQFLFEYFSETQRNKGNFPGRFSGRQFSNSRSEMNVSTLELGDSALYLCASSTGQGIDEQFFGPGTRLTVL.

This clone was seen a few times. The chain joins TRBV2 to TRBJ2-1, with D possibly being TRBD1 or TRBD2 (6 bases each). This CDR3 contains 13 residues. CDR1 and CDR2 from the germline V gene are SNHLY and FYNNEI. V was clipped by 7 bases and J by 2 bases, with 9 bases between them. In nucleotides, the CDR3 is TGTGCCAGCAAGGGGGAGGCCTACAATGAGCAGTTCTTC. Amino acid sequence: CASKGEAYNEQFF. The whole variable domain, filled in from reference TRBV2 and TRBJ2-1, reads EPEVTQTPSHQVTQMGQEVILRCVPISNHLYFYWYRQILGQKVEFLVSFYNNEISEKSEIFDDQFSVERPDGSNFTLKIRSTKLEDSAMYFCASKGEAYNEQFFGPGTRLTVL.

This clone was seen a few times. The rearrangement uses TRBV30 and TRBJ2-7; D is ambiguous. V dropped 2 bases and J dropped 3 bases, with 14 bases sitting between them. The germline gives CDR1 GTSNPN, CDR2 SVGIG (reference sequence). The CDR3 has 14 amino acids. The CDR3 nucleotides read TGTGCCTGGAGTTTGGGCCTCAGAGGCTACGAGCAGTACTTC. Amino acid sequence: CAWSLGLRGYEQYF. Full variable domain (remainder filled in from reference TRBV30 and TRBJ2-7): SQTIHQWPATLVQPVGSPLSLECTVEGTSNPNLYWYRQAAGRGLQLLFYSVGIGQISSEVPQNLSASRPQDRQFILSSKKLLLSDSGFYLCAWSLGLRGYEQYFGPGTRLTVT.

The chain combines TRBV20-1 with TRBJ2-1; possibly TRBD2 for D (6 bases). V lost 0 bases, J lost 8 bases, and 20 bases lay in between. Looked up from germline, CDR1 is DFQATT and CDR2 is SNEGSKA (reference sequence). The CDR3 runs 16 residues. The CDR3 DNA reads as TGCAGTGCTAGAGAGGGTAGCGGTACTGCCTGCCATGAGCAGTTCTTC. It codes for CSAREGSGTACHEQFF.

The chain is built from TRBV20-1 and TRBJ2-3; tentatively, D is TRBD2 (5 bases). This CDR3 region has 13 residues. V lost 1 base to trimming and J lost 12 bases, with 17 bases between them. Germline V lookup: CDR1 DFQATT, CDR2 SNEGSKA (reference sequence). CDR3 protein: CSARASWIDTQYF. The CDR3 DNA reads TGCAGTGCTAGAGCTAGCTGGATAGACACTCAGTATTTT.

This clone was seen repeatedly, ten times or more. The CDR3 protein is CASSNHVTIGTDTQYF. In nucleotides, the CDR3 is TGTGCCAGCAGCAACCATGTTACAATAGGGACAGATACGCAGTATTTT. The V and J genes are TRBV9 and TRBJ2-3; D is undetermined. The CDR3 has 16 residues. V lost 4 bases and J 3 bases, leaving 18 bases between the germline ends. The germline gives CDR1 SGDLS, CDR2 YYNGEE.

V is TRBV6-2 or TRBV6-3 and J is TRBJ2-2; the match to TRBD2 covers 8 bases. The CDR3 has 16 residues. CDR1 is MNHEY and CDR2 is SVGEGT in the germline V gene. Germline trimming cut 2 bases from V and 6 bases from J; bases unmatched to any gene: 8. The CDR3 spells CASSYVWGLGAGELFF. The CDR3 coding sequence is TGTGCCAGCAGTTACGTGTGGGGACTAGGAGCCGGGGAGCTGTTTTTT.

This chain uses TRBV20-1 with TRBJ2-1, with D hard to call. The CDR3 runs 13 residues. The V gene lost 4 bases and the J gene lost 12 bases, with 19 bases spanning the gap. CDR1 is DFQATT and CDR2 is SNEGSKA in the germline V gene (reference sequence). Here the CDR3 DNA reads TGCAGTGCTATGGTTCCAACCCTAATGGGGCAGTTCTTC. Amino acids: CSAMVPTLMGQFF.

The table lists this clone with a few counts. The V and J genes are TRBV6-2 or TRBV6-3 and TRBJ1-5; D unclear. Trimming shortened V by 5 bases and J by 2 bases, and 13 bases separated the two germline ends. This CDR3 is 15 amino acids long. The V gene's germline CDR1 is MNHEY and CDR2 SVGEGT. The CDR3 sequence is CASSMTGMGNQPQHF. The CDR3 region has the DNA TGTGCCAGCAGTATGACGGGGATGGGCAATCAGCCCCAGCATTTT.

The chain employs TRBV5-6 and TRBJ1-2; 8 bases agree with TRBD1. The CDR3 runs to 14 residues. The junction had 5 bases not matched to a gene; V was cut back by 0 bases and J by 7 bases. CDR1 and CDR2 from the germline V gene are SGHDT and YYEEEE. The CDR3 reads CASSLETGVTGYTF. The CDR3 DNA is TGTGCCAGCAGCTTGGAGACAGGGGTAACTGGCTACACCTTC.